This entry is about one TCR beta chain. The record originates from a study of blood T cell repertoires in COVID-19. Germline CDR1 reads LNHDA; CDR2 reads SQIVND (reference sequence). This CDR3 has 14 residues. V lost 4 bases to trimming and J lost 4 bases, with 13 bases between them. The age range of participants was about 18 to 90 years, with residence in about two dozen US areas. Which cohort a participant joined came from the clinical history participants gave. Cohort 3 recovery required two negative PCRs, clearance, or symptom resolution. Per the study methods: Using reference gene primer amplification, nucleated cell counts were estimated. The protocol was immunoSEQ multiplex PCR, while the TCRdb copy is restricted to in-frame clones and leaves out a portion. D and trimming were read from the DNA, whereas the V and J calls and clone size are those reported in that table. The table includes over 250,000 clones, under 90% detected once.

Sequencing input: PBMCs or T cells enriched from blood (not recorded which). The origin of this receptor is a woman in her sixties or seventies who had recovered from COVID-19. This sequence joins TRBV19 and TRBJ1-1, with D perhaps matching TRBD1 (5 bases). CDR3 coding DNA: TGTGCCAGTAGTAAGACCTGGGGGGGCACTGAAGCTTTCTTT. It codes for CASSKTWGGTEAFF.